The 14 T cell receptor beta chains presented below share a single source sample, sequenced in a study of blood T cell repertoires in COVID-19. Sequenced by immunoSEQ multiplex PCR; TCRdb stores in-frame clones only, minus some. Here the sample spans about 670,000 clones, 80% to 90% being singletons. The sequenced sample consisted of peripheral blood. The receptor source for this set is a woman under 30 with acute or convalescent COVID-19.

The chain has TRBV28 and TRBJ2-5; weak D call: TRBD2 (6 bases). V was clipped by 5 bases and J by 2 bases, with 12 bases between them. Germline-derived CDR1 and CDR2 are MDHEN and SYDVKM. CDR3 length: 14 residues. As DNA, the CDR3 is TGTGCCAGCAGTAACCGGGACTTACAAGAGACCCAGTACTTC. This sequence encodes CASSNRDLQETQYF. The entire variable domain, with the rest obtained from reference TRBV28 and TRBJ2-5, is as follows: DVKVTQSSRYLVKRTGEKVFLECVQDMDHENMFWYRQDPGLGLRLIYFSYDVKMKEKGDIPEGYSVSREKKERFSLILESASTNQTSMYLCASSNRDLQETQYFGPGTRLLVL.

The J gene is TRBJ2-3, the V gene TRBV4-2; D is possibly TRBD2 (7 bases). V was trimmed by 8 bases and J by 6 bases, leaving 21 bases between them. The length of the CDR3 is 15 residues. The germline V gene has CDR1 LGHNA and CDR2 YNFKEQ. The chain's CDR3 is CASAPKGGASDTQYF. DNA of the CDR3: TGTGCCAGCGCCCCTAAGGGGGGGGCCTCGGATACGCAGTATTTT.

The rearrangement links TRBV5-8 to TRBJ1-2, with D possibly matching TRBD1 (5 bases). CDR1 and CDR2 (germline): SGHTS, YDEGEE. The CDR3 extends over 13 amino acids. V was cut by 2 bases and J by 8 bases, with 13 bases left in between. The CDR3 reads CASSLRGGGGYTF. The CDR3 DNA follows: TGTGCCAGCAGCTTAAGGGGAGGTGGCGGCTACACCTTC.

This chain links TRBV14 with TRBJ2-6, with 8 nucleotides matching TRBD1. CDR1 SGHDN and CDR2 FVKESK come from the germline V gene. The V segment lost 2 bases and the J segment 1 base; nucleotides outside the gene matches: 7. The CDR3 covers 18 residues. CDR3 sequence: CASSQFPRTGSGANVLTF. The CDR3, as DNA: TGTGCCAGCAGCCAATTTCCCCGGACAGGGTCTGGGGCCAACGTCCTGACTTTC.

This sequence joins TRBV9 and TRBJ1-2; possible D gene TRBD1, 6 bases. The V and J ends lost 0 bases and 7 bases respectively, with 16 bases between them. The CDR3 is made up of 15 amino acids. The V gene's germline CDR1 is SGDLS and CDR2 YYNGEE. CDR3 in amino acids: CASSVALRGESGYTF. CDR3 DNA sequence: TGTGCCAGCAGCGTAGCTCTCAGGGGCGAAAGTGGCTACACCTTC.

The V and J genes are TRBV27 and TRBJ1-2; no clear D. The V gene's germline CDR1 is MNHEY and CDR2 SMNVEV (reference sequence). V lost 6 bases and J 8 bases, leaving 19 bases between the germline ends. This CDR3 has 14 amino acids. CDR3 DNA sequence: TGTGCCAGCAGAGTCTCCACGTGGGCGTTGGGCTACACCTTC. Protein: CASRVSTWALGYTF.

The chain uses TRBV6-5 and TRBJ1-2; 8 bases agree with TRBD1. Unmatched junction bases numbered 5, after V lost 6 bases and J lost 5 bases. CDR1 is MNHEY, CDR2 SVGAGI, per germline. The CDR3 contains 13 residues. The CDR3 spells CASSSQGAYGYTF. As DNA, the CDR3 is TGTGCCAGCAGCTCGCAGGGGGCATATGGCTACACCTTC.

This sequence joins TRBV7-2 and TRBJ1-2, with D uncertain. The CDR3 has 13 residues. CDR1 and CDR2 from the germline V gene are SGHTA and FQGNSA. V gave up 2 bases and J gave up 8 bases, with 12 bases separating them. The CDR3 here is CASSLSYDGGYTF. In nucleotides, the CDR3 is TGTGCCAGCAGCTTAAGTTATGACGGGGGCTACACCTTC.

The chain uses TRBV29-1 and TRBJ2-7; maybe TRBD2 (5 bases). Germline loops: CDR1 SQVTM, CDR2 ANQGSEA. CDR3 length equals 13 residues. The V end lost 4 bases, the J end lost 3 bases, and 13 bases lay between the germline ends. The CDR3 sequence is CSVVAGNSYEQYF. DNA for the CDR3: TGCAGCGTTGTAGCCGGGAACAGCTACGAGCAGTACTTC.

The genes are TRBV5-5 and TRBJ1-4; no reliable D call. Germline CDR1 SGHKS, CDR2 YYEKEE (reference sequence). Trimming took off 1 base at V and 0 bases at J, with 13 bases between the two ends. This CDR3 is built from 17 residues. The CDR3: CASSLYSSFATNEKLFF. DNA for the CDR3: TGTGCCAGCAGCTTGTATTCCTCGTTTGCAACTAATGAAAAACTGTTTTTT.

This chain links TRBV6-2 or TRBV6-3 with TRBJ1-6, with TRBD1 matching 7 bases. The trim removed 4 bases at V and 9 bases at J, leaving 12 bases unmatched. The germline CDR1 and CDR2 sequences are MNHEY and SVGEGT. This CDR3 has 16 residues. This CDR3 reads CASSLLSTGKSSPLHF. The CDR3 DNA follows: TGTGCCAGCAGTTTACTCTCGACAGGGAAATCTTCACCCCTCCACTTT.

This clone was detected once. The chain employs TRBV19 and TRBJ2-3; D is perhaps TRBD1 (6 bases). Germline CDR1 and CDR2: LNHDA and SQIVND (reference sequence). V was cut by 4 bases and J by 3 bases, with 14 bases left in between. This CDR3 is 15 amino acids long. CDR3 DNA: TGTGCCAGTAGTACCGACAGGAAGGGGACAGATACGCAGTATTTT. This codes for CASSTDRKGTDTQYF.

This clone was observed once. The rearrangement uses TRBV6-5 and TRBJ1-5, with D unclear. This CDR3 is 12 amino acids long. V lost 9 bases and J 6 bases, leaving 12 bases between the germline ends. Per the germline V gene, CDR1 is MNHEY and CDR2 is SVGAGI. The CDR3 sequence is CASRSGFQPQHF. The CDR3 DNA sequence: TGTGCCAGTAGAAGCGGGTTTCAGCCCCAGCATTTT.

The chain joins TRBV9 to TRBJ2-3, with D unresolved. V dropped 0 bases and J dropped 2 bases, with 7 bases sitting between them. Germline CDR1 reads SGDLS; CDR2 reads YYNGEE. The CDR3 is made up of 14 amino acids. DNA for the CDR3: TGTGCCAGCAGCGTAGTGGCTTTCACAGATACGCAGTATTTT. Translated: CASSVVAFTDTQYF.